The 6 T cell receptor beta chains in this list originate from one sample, sequenced in a study of cytomegalovirus exposure and HLA in healthy donors. PCR involved 60 Vbeta and 13 Jbeta primers. The protocol was immunoSEQ multiplex PCR, while the TCRdb copy is restricted to in-frame clones and leaves out a portion. The sample has tens of thousands of clones; roughly two thirds are singletons. The sequenced material came from PBMCs. All receptors derive from a woman aged 25 to 45 in good health and CMV-seronegative.

The chain is built from TRBV27 and TRBJ1-1, with D possibly TRBD1 on 6 matching bases. V gave up 2 bases and J gave up 4 bases, with 11 bases separating them. The CDR3 sequence is 14 residues long. Germline V CDR1 and CDR2: MNHEY, SMNVEV (reference sequence). The CDR3 is CASSLTGLGTEAFF. The CDR3 coding sequence is TGTGCCAGCAGTTTAACAGGGTTGGGCACTGAAGCTTTCTTT.

This clone appeared a few times. Written as DNA, the CDR3 is TGTGCCAGCAGTGACCCCGGGACAGGGAGGGAACGGCAGTACTTC. It is translated as CASSDPGTGRERQYF. The chain joins TRBV25-1 to TRBJ2-7; TRBD1 agrees at 9 bases. V was pared by 3 bases and J by 9 bases, with 12 bases of the junction left unmatched. Germline CDR1 reads MGHDK; CDR2 reads SYGVNS. This CDR3 contains 15 residues.

This clone was seen a few times. This chain connects TRBV28 to TRBJ1-4; D call uncertain. There are 11 residues in the CDR3. The V end lost 2 bases, the J end lost 12 bases, and 7 bases lay between the germline ends. Germline CDR1 and CDR2: MDHEN and SYDVKM. The CDR3 protein is CASSLNRELFF. The CDR3 bases are TGTGCCAGCAGTTTAAACCGGGAACTGTTTTTT.

The chain couples TRBV7-9 to TRBJ1-2, with 9 bases lining up with TRBD1. CDR3 length: 14 residues. J lost 7 bases, V lost 1 base, and 4 bases had no gene match. Germline V lookup: CDR1 SEHNR, CDR2 FQNEAQ (reference sequence). The CDR3 reads CASSLGRTGAGYTF. CDR3 DNA: TGTGCCAGCAGCTTAGGAAGGACAGGGGCTGGCTACACCTTC.

This chain links TRBV7-3 with TRBJ1-1; 8 bases are shared with TRBD1. Germline CDR1 reads SGHTA; CDR2 reads FQGTGA. The CDR3 is made up of 14 amino acids. Trimming cost V 5 bases and J 7 bases; bases outside gene matches: 9. Here the CDR3 reads CASSPQGGRNEAFF. CDR3 nucleotide sequence: TGTGCCAGCAGCCCACAGGGGGGTCGGAATGAAGCTTTCTTT.

The CDR3 sequence is CASSPPGQGHQPQHF. The DNA for the CDR3 is TGTGCCAGCAGCCCCCCGGGACAGGGCCATCAGCCCCAGCATTTT. The rearrangement joins TRBV2 to TRBJ1-5; 9 positions match TRBD1. The germline V gene has CDR1 SNHLY and CDR2 FYNNEI. The CDR3 consists of 15 residues. Germline trimming cut 6 bases from V and 5 bases from J; bases unmatched to any gene: 8.